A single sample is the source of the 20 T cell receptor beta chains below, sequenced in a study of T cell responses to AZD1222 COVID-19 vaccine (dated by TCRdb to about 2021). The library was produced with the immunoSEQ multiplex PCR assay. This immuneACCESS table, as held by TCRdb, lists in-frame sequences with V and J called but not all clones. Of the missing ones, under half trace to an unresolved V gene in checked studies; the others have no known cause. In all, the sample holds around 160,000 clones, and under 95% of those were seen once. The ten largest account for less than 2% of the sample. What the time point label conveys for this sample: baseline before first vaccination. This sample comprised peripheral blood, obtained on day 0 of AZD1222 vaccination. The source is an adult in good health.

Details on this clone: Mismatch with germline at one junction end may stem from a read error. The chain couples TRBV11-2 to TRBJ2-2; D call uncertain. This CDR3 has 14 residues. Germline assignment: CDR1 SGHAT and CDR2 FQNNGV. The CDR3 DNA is TGTGCCAGCAGCCTAGAGGCGATCACCGGGGAGCTGTTTTTT. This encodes CASSLEAITGELFF.

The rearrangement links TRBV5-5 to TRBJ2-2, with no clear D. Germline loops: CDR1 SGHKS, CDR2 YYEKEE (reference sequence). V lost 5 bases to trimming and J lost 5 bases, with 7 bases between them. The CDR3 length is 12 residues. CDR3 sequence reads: CASSHRTGELFF. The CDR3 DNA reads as TGTGCCAGCAGTCACCGGACCGGGGAGCTGTTTTTT.

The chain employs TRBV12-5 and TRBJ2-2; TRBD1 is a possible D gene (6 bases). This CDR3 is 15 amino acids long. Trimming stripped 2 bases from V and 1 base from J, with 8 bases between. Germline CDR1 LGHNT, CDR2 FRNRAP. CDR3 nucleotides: TGTGCTAGTGGTTTGACGACAGGGAACACCGGGGAGCTGTTTTTT. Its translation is CASGLTTGNTGELFF.

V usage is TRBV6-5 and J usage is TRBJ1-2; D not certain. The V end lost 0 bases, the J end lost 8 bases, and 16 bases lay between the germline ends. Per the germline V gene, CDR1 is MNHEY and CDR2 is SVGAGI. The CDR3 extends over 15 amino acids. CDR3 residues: CASSYSNMNPLGYTF. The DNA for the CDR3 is TGTGCCAGCAGTTACTCGAACATGAACCCCCTCGGCTACACCTTC.

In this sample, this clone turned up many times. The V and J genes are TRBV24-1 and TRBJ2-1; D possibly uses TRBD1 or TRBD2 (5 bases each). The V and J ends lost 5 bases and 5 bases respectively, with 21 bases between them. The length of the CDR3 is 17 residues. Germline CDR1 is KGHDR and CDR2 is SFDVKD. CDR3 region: CATSVNPIRTGHNEQFF. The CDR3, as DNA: TGTGCCACCAGTGTAAATCCGATCCGGACGGGGCACAATGAGCAGTTCTTC.

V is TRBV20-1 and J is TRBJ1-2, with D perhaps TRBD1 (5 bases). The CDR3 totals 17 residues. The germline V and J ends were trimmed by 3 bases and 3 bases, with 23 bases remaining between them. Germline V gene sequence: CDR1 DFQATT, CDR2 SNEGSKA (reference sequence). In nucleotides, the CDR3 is TGCAGTGCTAGTACCCTCCCCACGGGGCCCAATTACTATGGCTACACCTTC. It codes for CSASTLPTGPNYYGYTF.

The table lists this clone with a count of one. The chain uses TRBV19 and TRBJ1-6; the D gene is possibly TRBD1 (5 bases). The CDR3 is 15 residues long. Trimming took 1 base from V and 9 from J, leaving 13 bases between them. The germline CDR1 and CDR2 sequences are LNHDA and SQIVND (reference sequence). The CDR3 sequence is CASSIGRGTVSPLHF. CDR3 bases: TGTGCCAGTAGTATAGGGCGGGGGACGGTTTCACCCCTCCACTTT.

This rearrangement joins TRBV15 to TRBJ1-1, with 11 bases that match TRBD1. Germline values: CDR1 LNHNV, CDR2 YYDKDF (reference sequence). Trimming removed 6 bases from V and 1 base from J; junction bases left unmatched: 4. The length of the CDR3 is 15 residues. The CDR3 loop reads CATRGTGGPNTEAFF. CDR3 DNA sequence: TGTGCCACCAGGGGGACAGGGGGTCCGAACACTGAAGCTTTCTTT.

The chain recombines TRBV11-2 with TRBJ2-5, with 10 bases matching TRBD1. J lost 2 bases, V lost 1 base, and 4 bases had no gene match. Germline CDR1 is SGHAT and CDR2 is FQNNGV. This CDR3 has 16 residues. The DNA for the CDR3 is TGTGCCAGCAGCTTAGGGGACAGGGGAGAGCAAGAGACCCAGTACTTC. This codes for CASSLGDRGEQETQYF.

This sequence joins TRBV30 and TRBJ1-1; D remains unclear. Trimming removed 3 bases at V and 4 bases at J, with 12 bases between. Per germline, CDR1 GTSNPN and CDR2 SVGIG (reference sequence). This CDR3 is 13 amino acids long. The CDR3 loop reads CAWSSWTGTEAFF. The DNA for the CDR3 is TGTGCCTGGAGCTCTTGGACCGGCACTGAAGCTTTCTTT.

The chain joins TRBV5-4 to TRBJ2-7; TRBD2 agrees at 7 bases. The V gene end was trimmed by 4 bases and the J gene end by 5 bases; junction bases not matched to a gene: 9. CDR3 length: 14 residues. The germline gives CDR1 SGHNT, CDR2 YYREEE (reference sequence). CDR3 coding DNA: TGTGCCAGCAGCCCTTGGCGGGAGAGCAACGAGCAGTACTTC. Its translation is CASSPWRESNEQYF.

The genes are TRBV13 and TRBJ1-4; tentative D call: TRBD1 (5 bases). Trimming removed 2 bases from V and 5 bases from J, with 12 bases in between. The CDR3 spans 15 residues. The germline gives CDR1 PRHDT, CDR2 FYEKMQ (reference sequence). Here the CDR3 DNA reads TGTGCCAGCAGCTTAAGGGTGGAGGGGAATGAAAAACTGTTTTTT. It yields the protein CASSLRVEGNEKLFF.

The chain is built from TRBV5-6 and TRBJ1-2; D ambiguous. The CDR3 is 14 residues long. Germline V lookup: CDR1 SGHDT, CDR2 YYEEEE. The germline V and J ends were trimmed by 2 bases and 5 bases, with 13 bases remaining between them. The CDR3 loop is CASSLGQASYGYTF. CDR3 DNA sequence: TGTGCCAGCAGCTTAGGGCAGGCTTCATATGGCTACACCTTC. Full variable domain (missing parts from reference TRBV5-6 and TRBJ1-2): DAGVTQSPTHLIKTRGQQVTLRCSPKSGHDTVSWYQQALGQGPQFIFQYYEEEERQRGNFPDRFSGHQFPNYSSELNVNALLLGDSALYLCASSLGQASYGYTFGSGTRLTVV.

In DNA form, the CDR3 reads TGTGCCAGCAGGCTGACAGGGGGCGCCTATGGCTACACCTTC. Translation: CASRLTGGAYGYTF. This sequence joins TRBV27 and TRBJ1-2, with 10 nucleotides matching TRBD1. CDR3 size: 14 residues. The trim removed 6 bases at V and 4 bases at J, leaving 5 bases unmatched. Germline lookup yields CDR1 MNHEY and CDR2 SMNVEV (reference sequence).

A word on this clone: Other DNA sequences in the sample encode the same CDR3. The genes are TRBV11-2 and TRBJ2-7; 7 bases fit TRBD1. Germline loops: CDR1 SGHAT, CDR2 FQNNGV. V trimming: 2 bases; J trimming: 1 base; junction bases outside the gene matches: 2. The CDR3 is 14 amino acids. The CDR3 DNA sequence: TGTGCCAGCAGCTTAAGGGACAGTTCCTACGAGCAGTACTTC. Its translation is CASSLRDSSYEQYF.

CDR3 amino acids: CASSLSRGGASGELFF. CDR3 sequence (DNA): TGCGCCAGCAGCTTGTCAAGGGGGGGGGCCTCCGGGGAGCTGTTTTTT. The chain uses TRBV5-1 and TRBJ2-2, with a possible D match to TRBD2 (7 bases). This CDR3 comprises 16 residues. Trimming left V 1 base short and J 6 bases short, with 16 bases between. Per the germline V gene, CDR1 is SGHRS and CDR2 is YFSETQ.

CDR3 nucleotide sequence: TGTGCCAGCAGCTTGGTAGCGGGAGGCATCAGCTCCTACAATGAGCAGTTCTTC. Encoded protein: CASSLVAGGISSYNEQFF. The chain recombines TRBV5-6 with TRBJ2-1, with 10 bases identical to TRBD2. V shed 0 bases and J 0 bases; nucleotides not matched to a gene: 6. Germline V gene data show CDR1 as SGHDT and CDR2 as YYEEEE. There are 18 residues in the CDR3.

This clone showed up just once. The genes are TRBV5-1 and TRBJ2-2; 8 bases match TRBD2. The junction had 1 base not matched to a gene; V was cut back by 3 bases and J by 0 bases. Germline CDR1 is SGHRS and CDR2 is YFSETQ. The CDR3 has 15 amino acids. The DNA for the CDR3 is TGCGCCAGCAGCTGGCGGGAGGCGAACACCGGGGAGCTGTTTTTT. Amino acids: CASSWREANTGELFF.

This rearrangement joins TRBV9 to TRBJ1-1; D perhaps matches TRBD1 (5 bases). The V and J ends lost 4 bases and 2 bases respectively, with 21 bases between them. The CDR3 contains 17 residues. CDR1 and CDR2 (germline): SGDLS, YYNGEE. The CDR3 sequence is CASSIPSSDTSNTEAFF. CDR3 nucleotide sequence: TGTGCCAGCAGCATTCCATCTTCGGACACCAGTAACACTGAAGCTTTCTTT.

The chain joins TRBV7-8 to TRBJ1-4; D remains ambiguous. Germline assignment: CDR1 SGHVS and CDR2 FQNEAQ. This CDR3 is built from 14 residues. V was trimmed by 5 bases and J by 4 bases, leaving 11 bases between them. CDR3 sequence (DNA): TGTGCCAGCAGCCTCCTAGAAATTAATGAAAAACTGTTTTTT. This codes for CASSLLEINEKLFF.